These 17 T cell receptor beta chains were all obtained from the same sample, sequenced in a study of T-cell memory formation after mild COVID-19. Using its own MiXCR run on the 5' RACE reads, TCRdb lists one record per CDR3 protein. Among around 35,000 distinct CDR3 sequences listed, 7% to 9.5% were seen once. The sample taken for sequencing was PBMCs or a T cell subset sorted from them (not recorded which). The receptors were gathered from a man younger than 35 who had mild COVID-19 (a few samples of this study predate the infection). Cell type and time point are not known.

This clonotype has a count of ten or more. The chain recombines TRBV5-1 with TRBJ2-6, with D maybe TRBD1 (5 bases). This CDR3 contains 15 residues. V was cut by 4 bases and J by 1 base, with 9 bases left in between. The germline gives CDR1 SGHRS, CDR2 YFSETQ. The CDR3 loop is CASSPRQSGANVLTF. CDR3 nucleotides: TGCGCCAGCAGCCCTCGACAGTCTGGGGCCAACGTCCTGACTTTC.

In its sample, this clonotype was seen many times. CDR3 nucleotides: TGCGCCAGCAGCTTGACGTCAGGGGGAATGAACACTGAAGCTTTCTTT. It is translated as CASSLTSGGMNTEAFF. The rearrangement joins TRBV5-1 to TRBJ1-1; 7 nucleotides agree with TRBD1. V gave up 1 base and J gave up 0 bases; unmatched junction bases: 6. Per the germline V gene, CDR1 is SGHRS and CDR2 is YFSETQ. The CDR3 is made up of 16 amino acids.

This clonotype showed up many times. The chain uses TRBV6-2 or TRBV6-3 and TRBJ2-2; 9 positions agree with TRBD2. CDR3 size: 16 residues. The V and J ends lost 2 bases and 3 bases, in that order; junction bases with no gene match: 4. Germline CDR1 is MNHEY and CDR2 is SVGEGT. The CDR3 region is CASSYLAGTHTGELFF. The CDR3 region has the DNA TGTGCCAGCAGTTACCTAGCGGGGACTCACACCGGGGAGCTGTTTTTT.

The chain joins TRBV27 to TRBJ1-2; D uncertain. With 0 bases removed from V and 8 bases from J, the gap between germline ends came to 13 bases. The CDR3 loop spans 14 amino acids. Per the germline V gene, CDR1 is MNHEY and CDR2 is SMNVEV (reference sequence). The CDR3 sequence: CASSLSGRWEGYTF. For the CDR3, the DNA is TGTGCCAGCAGTTTATCCGGGAGGTGGGAGGGCTACACCTTC.

The chain carries TRBV20-1 and TRBJ2-1, with D perhaps matching TRBD1 (5 bases). Germline CDR1 is DFQATT and CDR2 is SNEGSKA (reference sequence). The ends were cut back, 6 bases at V and 6 bases at J, with 21 bases in the middle. The CDR3 has 15 residues. CDR3 sequence reads: CSAHIRSSQGNEQFF. Written as DNA, the CDR3 is TGCAGTGCCCACATACGCTCCTCCCAGGGCAATGAGCAGTTCTTC.

This clonotype was found many times. The chain is built from TRBV5-1 and TRBJ2-3; weak D call: TRBD1 (5 bases). The CDR3 is 13 residues long. V lost 4 bases and J lost 0, with 6 bases in between. Germline V gene sequence: CDR1 SGHRS, CDR2 YFSETQ. The CDR3 loop is CASSRQSTDTQYF. The CDR3 nucleotides are TGCGCCAGCAGCCGACAGAGCACAGATACGCAGTATTTT.

This clonotype was recorded a few times. V gene TRBV7-2 combines with J gene TRBJ1-1; 9 nucleotides match TRBD1. The CDR3 contains 15 residues. V shed 3 bases, J shed 4 bases, and the junction held 6 bases outside the gene matches. Germline loops: CDR1 SGHTA, CDR2 FQGNSA. The CDR3 sequence is CASSFGGQGFTEAFF. The CDR3 region has the DNA TGTGCCAGCAGCTTTGGGGGACAGGGATTCACTGAAGCTTTCTTT.

This clonotype was counted between two and nine times. The chain carries TRBV24-1 and TRBJ1-5; no clear D. Germline CDR1 reads KGHDR; CDR2 reads SFDVKD. There are 13 residues in the CDR3. The V end lost 3 bases, the J end lost 3 bases, and 5 bases lay between the germline ends. The DNA for the CDR3 is TGTGCCACCAGTGATGATAACAATCAGCCCCAGCATTTT. It specifies CATSDDNNQPQHF.

This clonotype was recorded many times. The chain is built from TRBV27 and TRBJ2-1; tentatively, D is TRBD1 (6 bases). Germline values: CDR1 MNHEY, CDR2 SMNVEV (reference sequence). V lost 10 bases, J lost 9 bases, and 19 bases lay in between. The CDR3 totals 13 residues. In DNA form, the CDR3 reads TGTGCCACCGTGATCTTAGGGGGAACTGAGCAGTTCTTC. Amino acids: CATVILGGTEQFF.

In this sample, this clonotype turned up a few times. The chain combines TRBV5-1 with TRBJ1-6; TRBD1 might be the D (5 bases). Deletions cut 0 bases from V and 10 bases from J, with 14 bases between. Germline-derived CDR1 and CDR2 are SGHRS and YFSETQ. The CDR3 has 15 residues. The CDR3 DNA sequence: TGCGCCAGCAGCTTGGATGCGGGAGGGACCTCACCCCTCCACTTT. Protein sequence: CASSLDAGGTSPLHF.

This clonotype was recorded at least ten times. The V gene is TRBV18, the J gene TRBJ2-7; TRBD2 agrees at 8 bases. The ends lost 5 bases at V and 1 base at J; junction bases unmatched: 7. CDR1 is KGHSH and CDR2 is LQKENI in the germline V gene. CDR3 length: 15 amino acids. The DNA for the CDR3 is TGTGCCAGCTCAACGGGCGGGGGGTCGTCCTACGAGCAGTACGTC. Its translation is CASSTGGGSSYEQYV.

This clonotype appeared many times. The V call is TRBV29-1, the J call TRBJ2-1; perhaps TRBD1 as D (6 bases). CDR3 length: 14 residues. The V end lost 3 bases, the J end lost 9 bases, and 18 bases lay between the germline ends. Germline V gives CDR1 SQVTM, CDR2 ANQGSEA. This CDR3 is CSVESAGAHGEQFF. The CDR3 nucleotides are TGCAGCGTTGAGTCGGCAGGGGCCCACGGTGAGCAGTTCTTC.

This clonotype was recorded many times. The V call is TRBV5-4, the J call TRBJ2-3; maybe TRBD2 (7 bases). Trimming left V 4 bases short and J 4 bases short, with 13 bases between. CDR1 is SGHNT and CDR2 is YYREEE in the germline V gene (reference sequence). This CDR3 has 14 amino acids. CDR3 DNA sequence: TGTGCCAGCAGCCCGGGGGGCGGCCCAGATACGCAGTATTTT. This translates into CASSPGGGPDTQYF.

This clonotype has a count of ten or more. V and J are TRBV10-3 and TRBJ2-3; 13 nucleotides agree with TRBD2. Germline CDR1 reads ENHRY; CDR2 reads SYGVKD. V trimming: 3 bases; J trimming: 5 bases; junction bases outside the gene matches: 11. CDR3 length equals 18 residues. This CDR3 is CAISDHGLAGAGGDTQYF. CDR3 DNA: TGTGCCATCAGTGATCACGGACTAGCGGGGGCCGGGGGAGATACGCAGTATTTT.

The chain links TRBV5-6 to TRBJ1-2; TRBD1 agrees at 8 bases. The germline CDR1 and CDR2 sequences are SGHDT and YYEEEE. Trimming cost V 4 bases and J 4 bases; bases outside gene matches: 6. CDR3 length equals 14 residues. The CDR3 nucleotides are TGTGCCAGCAGCGCGAGGACAGGGAGCTATGGCTACACCTTC. It translates to CASSARTGSYGYTF.

This clonotype was picked up many times. The chain employs TRBV6-2 or TRBV6-3 and TRBJ2-3, with TRBD2 matching 10 bases. Germline V gene lookup returns CDR1 MNHEY and CDR2 SVGEGT. V lost 4 bases to trimming and J lost 2 bases; unmatched junction nucleotides: 9. The CDR3 totals 17 residues. CDR3 bases: TGTGCCAGCAGTTCAGGGGCTAGCGGGGGCTTCACAGATACGCAGTATTTT. Its translation: CASSSGASGGFTDTQYF.

A note on this clonotype: A single base separates this from a much larger clone, so it may be a read error. The chain is built from TRBV7-8 and TRBJ2-5, with no clear D. The CDR3 extends over 13 amino acids. CDR1 is SGHVS and CDR2 is FQNEAQ in the germline V gene. Trimming removed 2 bases at V and 4 bases at J, with 8 bases between. The CDR3 sequence is CASSLQYRETQYF. In nucleotides, the CDR3 is TGTGCCAGCAGCTTACAGTACCGAGAGACCCAGTACTTC.